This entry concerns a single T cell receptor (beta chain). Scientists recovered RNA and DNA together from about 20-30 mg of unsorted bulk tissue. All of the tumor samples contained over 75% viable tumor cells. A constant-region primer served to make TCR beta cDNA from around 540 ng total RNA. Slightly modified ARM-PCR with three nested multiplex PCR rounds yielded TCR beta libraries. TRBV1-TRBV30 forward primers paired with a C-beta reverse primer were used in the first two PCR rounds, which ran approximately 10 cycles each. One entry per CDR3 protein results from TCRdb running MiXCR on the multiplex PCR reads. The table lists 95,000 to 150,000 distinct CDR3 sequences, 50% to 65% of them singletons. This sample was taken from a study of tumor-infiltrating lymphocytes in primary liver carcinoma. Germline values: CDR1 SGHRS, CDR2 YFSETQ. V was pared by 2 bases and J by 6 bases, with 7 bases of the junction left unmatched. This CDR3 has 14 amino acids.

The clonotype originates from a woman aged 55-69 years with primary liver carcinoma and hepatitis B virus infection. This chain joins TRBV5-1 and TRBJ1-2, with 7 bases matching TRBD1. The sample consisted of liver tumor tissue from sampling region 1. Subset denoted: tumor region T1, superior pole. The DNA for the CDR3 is TGCGCCAGCAGCTTCGGACAGGCCGTGGATGGCTACACCTTC. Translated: CASSFGQAVDGYTF.